This TCR beta chain was documented in a study of cytomegalovirus exposure and HLA in healthy donors. The overall study: Out of about 190 million T cells, an earlier analysis found around 110 million unique TCR beta sequences in total.

The PCR ran on 60 Vbeta and 13 Jbeta primers. Measured with immunoSEQ multiplex PCR; TCRdb has only the in-frame clones, and not every one. The table shows about 120,000 clones, with around 80% occurring only once. A single count supports this clone. Germline V gives CDR1 LGHNA, CDR2 YSLEER. Trimming took 0 bases from V and 5 from J; bases not matched to a gene: 11. This CDR3 spans 17 amino acids. Sequences were obtained from PBMCs. The receptor comes from a woman in her forties in good health and CMV-seropositive. V and J are TRBV4-3 and TRBJ1-2, with 8 bases aligning to TRBD1. The CDR3 loop reads CASSQEPRIRGQYGYTF. For the CDR3, the DNA is TGCGCCAGCAGCCAAGAGCCGCGAATCAGGGGGCAATATGGCTACACCTTC.